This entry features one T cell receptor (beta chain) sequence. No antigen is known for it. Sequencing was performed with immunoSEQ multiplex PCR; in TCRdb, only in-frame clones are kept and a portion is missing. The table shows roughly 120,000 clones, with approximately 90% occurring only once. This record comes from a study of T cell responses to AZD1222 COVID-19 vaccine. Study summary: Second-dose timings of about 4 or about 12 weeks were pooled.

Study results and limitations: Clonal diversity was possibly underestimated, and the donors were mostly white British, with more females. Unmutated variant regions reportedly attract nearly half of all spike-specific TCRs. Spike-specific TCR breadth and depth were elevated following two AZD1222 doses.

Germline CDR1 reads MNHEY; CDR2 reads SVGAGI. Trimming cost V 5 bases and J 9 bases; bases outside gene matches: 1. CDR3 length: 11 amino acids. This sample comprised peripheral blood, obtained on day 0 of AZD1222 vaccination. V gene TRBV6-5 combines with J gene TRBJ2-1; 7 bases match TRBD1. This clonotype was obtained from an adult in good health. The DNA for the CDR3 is TGTGCCAGCAGTAACAGGGGTGAGCAGTTCTTC. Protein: CASSNRGEQFF.